Below are 18 T cell receptor beta chains sequenced from a single sample in a study of response to subunit inactivated influenza vaccine. TCRdb re-called the RT-PCR reads through MiXCR, storing one row per CDR3 protein. The sample has hundreds of thousands of distinct CDR3 sequences, less than 10% seen once. Sequencing was performed on PBMCs from blood, taken 23 to 25 months after vaccination. The receptors were gathered from a man aged 50 to 69 who received an inactivated influenza vaccine.

In its sample, this clonotype was seen a few times. V is TRBV7-8 and J is TRBJ1-5; tentatively, D is TRBD1 (5 bases). The CDR3 totals 17 residues. Trimming removed 1 base from V and 7 bases from J, with 20 bases in between. Germline CDR1 reads SGHVS; CDR2 reads FQNEAQ. The CDR3 nucleotides read TGTGCCAGCAGCTTAGAGAGGGGCCCCACCCGGCGACAGCCCCAGCATTTT. Its translation is CASSLERGPTRRQPQHF.

The V and J genes are TRBV20-1 and TRBJ1-5; TRBD1 is a possible D gene (5 bases). CDR1 and CDR2 from the germline V gene are DFQATT and SNEGSKA (reference sequence). The CDR3 contains 15 residues. Trimming removed 0 bases at V and 6 bases at J, with 15 bases between. The CDR3 region is CSARDRLRESQPQHF. The CDR3 nucleotides are TGCAGTGCTAGAGATAGACTCAGGGAGAGTCAGCCCCAGCATTTT.

This clonotype was observed at least ten times. This sequence joins TRBV3-1 and TRBJ2-7; unclear D gene. The germline V and J ends were trimmed by 1 base and 2 bases, with 12 bases remaining between them. The CDR3 consists of 15 residues. Germline CDR1 is LGHDT and CDR2 is YNNKEL (reference sequence). CDR3 nucleotides: TGTGCCAGCAGCCAAGCGTCAGGCGGAACCTACGAGCAGTACTTC. Amino acid sequence: CASSQASGGTYEQYF.

This clonotype was seen many times. The rearrangement uses TRBV7-2 and TRBJ1-1; 7 nucleotides agree with TRBD1. With V trimmed by 4 bases and J by 4 bases, 3 bases remained unmatched. CDR1 and CDR2 from the germline V gene are SGHTA and FQGNSA. This CDR3 has 13 amino acids. CDR3 region: CASSSTGSTEAFF. CDR3 nucleotides: TGTGCCAGCAGCTCGACAGGGAGCACTGAAGCTTTCTTT.

This clonotype was detected ten times or more. The chain uses TRBV27 and TRBJ1-6; 7 bases agree with TRBD1. The junction had 2 bases not matched to a gene; V was cut back by 3 bases and J by 6 bases. Germline values: CDR1 MNHEY, CDR2 SMNVEV (reference sequence). The CDR3 runs 14 residues. The CDR3 protein is CASSLTGSNSPLHF. The DNA for the CDR3 is TGTGCCAGCAGTTTGACAGGGAGTAATTCACCCCTCCACTTT.

The chain is built from TRBV4-3 and TRBJ2-6; the match to TRBD2 covers 9 bases. J lost 0 bases, V lost 5 bases, and 11 bases had no gene match. CDR1 is LGHNA, CDR2 YSLEER, per germline. This CDR3 comprises 19 residues. The CDR3 sequence is CASSKKRLAEISGANVLTF. The CDR3 coding sequence is TGCGCCAGCAGCAAAAAGAGACTAGCGGAAATCTCTGGGGCCAACGTCCTGACTTTC.

This clonotype was seen at least ten times. CDR3: CASSLGLAGNTGELFF. For the CDR3, the DNA is TGCGCCAGCAGCTTAGGACTAGCGGGGAACACCGGGGAGCTGTTTTTT. J is TRBJ2-2 and V is TRBV5-1; 11 bases line up with TRBD2. The CDR3 runs to 16 residues. The J segment lost 1 base and the V segment lost 2 bases, leaving 1 base of the junction unmatched. Germline V gene lookup returns CDR1 SGHRS and CDR2 YFSETQ.

This clonotype was detected only a few times. The chain has TRBV4-3 and TRBJ2-7, with 7 positions matching TRBD2. V dropped 0 bases and J dropped 5; count of bases not matched to a gene: 10. There are 16 residues in the CDR3. Per germline, CDR1 LGHNA and CDR2 YSLEER. CDR3 region: CASSQEGWEGINEQYF. The CDR3 DNA reads as TGCGCCAGCAGCCAAGAGGGGTGGGAGGGCATCAACGAGCAGTACTTC.

This clonotype was recorded a few times. The chain uses TRBV5-1 and TRBJ1-1, with D perhaps TRBD1 (6 bases). Germline V gene sequence: CDR1 SGHRS, CDR2 YFSETQ. Deletions cut 4 bases from V and 1 base from J, with 11 bases between. This CDR3 spans 14 amino acids. CDR3 bases: TGCGCCAGCAGCATGGACAGACGGAACACTGAAGCTTTCTTT. This codes for CASSMDRRNTEAFF.

This clonotype was detected only a few times. This chain's CDR3 is CASSLNGGSSTDTQYF. CDR3 bases: TGTGCCAGCAGCTTAAACGGGGGGAGCAGCACAGATACGCAGTATTTT. This sequence joins TRBV7-2 and TRBJ2-3, with 7 bases matching TRBD2. Germline-derived CDR1 and CDR2 are SGHTA and FQGNSA. Germline trimming cut 2 bases from V and 0 bases from J; bases unmatched to any gene: 5. This CDR3 is built from 16 residues.

The table lists this clonotype with a few counts. The chain has TRBV27 and TRBJ2-7; 12 nucleotides match TRBD2. Trimming cost V 5 bases and J 5 bases; bases outside gene matches: 7. Germline V lookup: CDR1 MNHEY, CDR2 SMNVEV (reference sequence). The CDR3 runs to 15 residues. The CDR3 DNA follows: TGTGCCAGCAGTCCCCGACTAGCGGGAGTCCACGAGCAGTACTTC. Protein sequence: CASSPRLAGVHEQYF.

This clonotype was seen only a few times. The chain joins TRBV6-2 or TRBV6-3 to TRBJ1-1; no clear D. Deletions cut 8 bases from V and 9 bases from J, with 19 bases between. The CDR3 is 13 residues long. Germline CDR1 MNHEY, CDR2 SVGEGT. The CDR3 DNA sequence: TGTGCCAGCGGAAACCGACGGACCGGACAAGCTTTCTTT. It is translated as CASGNRRTGQAFF.

The table lists this clonotype with many counts. V usage is TRBV14 and J usage is TRBJ2-7; 11 bases are shared with TRBD2. CDR3 length equals 14 residues. J was trimmed by 9 bases and V by 2 bases; bases with no gene match: 6. CDR1 is SGHDN, CDR2 FVKESK, per germline. The DNA for the CDR3 is TGTGCCAGCAGCCAAAGTCTAGCGGGAGGTGGGCAGTACTTC. Its protein is CASSQSLAGGGQYF.

This clonotype appeared a few times. This rearrangement joins TRBV20-1 to TRBJ2-1; D is ambiguous. Trimming removed 1 base at V and 5 bases at J, with 15 bases between. This CDR3 comprises 15 residues. Germline loops: CDR1 DFQATT, CDR2 SNEGSKA (reference sequence). The CDR3 DNA is TGCAGTGCTAGAGTTCCTTTGGCTGGGAACAATGAGCAGTTCTTC. Amino acids: CSARVPLAGNNEQFF.

This clonotype was observed a few times. The chain couples TRBV10-1 to TRBJ2-2; D is ambiguous. The germline V gene encodes CDR1 WNHNN and CDR2 SYGVQD (reference sequence). The CDR3 runs to 12 residues. V lost 3 bases and J 5 bases, leaving 4 bases between the germline ends. CDR3 coding DNA: TGCGCCAGCAGTGAACAAACCGGGGAGCTGTTTTTT. Protein: CASSEQTGELFF.

This clonotype appeared a few times. The genes are TRBV15 and TRBJ2-5, with a possible D match to TRBD2 (6 bases). V dropped 1 base and J dropped 5 bases, with 11 bases sitting between them. This CDR3 spans 14 amino acids. Germline CDR1 reads LNHNV; CDR2 reads YYDKDF (reference sequence). The CDR3 reads CATSRAGGGETQYF. The CDR3 DNA reads as TGTGCCACCAGCAGAGCCGGGGGAGGCGAGACCCAGTACTTC.

This clonotype was seen at least ten times. The J gene is TRBJ1-1, the V gene TRBV3-1; TRBD1 is a possible D gene (6 bases). V shed 5 bases and J shed 0 bases, with 10 bases lying between them. CDR3 size: 14 residues. From germline, CDR1 is LGHDT and CDR2 YNNKEL (reference sequence). The CDR3 coding sequence is TGTGCCAGCAGCTACAGGGCGATGAACACTGAAGCTTTCTTT. Its protein product is CASSYRAMNTEAFF.

The chain is built from TRBV2 and TRBJ2-5, with TRBD1 matching over 9 bases. Germline CDR1 reads SNHLY; CDR2 reads FYNNEI. The CDR3 extends over 14 amino acids. Trimming took 7 bases from V and 5 from J; bases not matched to a gene: 8. The chain's CDR3 is CASNPGTGRETQYF. DNA of the CDR3: TGTGCCAGCAATCCTGGGACAGGGAGGGAGACCCAGTACTTC.